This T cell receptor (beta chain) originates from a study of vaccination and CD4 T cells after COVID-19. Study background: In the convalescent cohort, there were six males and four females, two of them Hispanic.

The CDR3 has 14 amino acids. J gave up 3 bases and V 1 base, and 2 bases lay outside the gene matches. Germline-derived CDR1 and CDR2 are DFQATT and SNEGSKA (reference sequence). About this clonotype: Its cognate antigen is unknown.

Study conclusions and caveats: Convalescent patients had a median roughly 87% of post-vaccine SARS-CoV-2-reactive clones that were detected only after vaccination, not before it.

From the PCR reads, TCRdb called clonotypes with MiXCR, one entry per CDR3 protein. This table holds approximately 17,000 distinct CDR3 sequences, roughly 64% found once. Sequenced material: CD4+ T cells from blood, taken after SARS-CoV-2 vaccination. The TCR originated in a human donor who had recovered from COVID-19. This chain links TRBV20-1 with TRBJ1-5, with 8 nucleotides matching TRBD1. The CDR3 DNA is TGCAGTGCTAGAGGGACAGGGTACAATCAGCCCCAGCATTTT. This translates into CSARGTGYNQPQHF.